The 28 T cell receptor beta chains presented below share a single source sample, sequenced in a study of tumor-infiltrating lymphocytes in primary liver carcinoma. Making TCR beta cDNA involved around 520 ng total RNA and a constant-region primer. ARM-PCR was slightly modified, and three nested multiplex PCR rounds with it gave rise to the TCR beta libraries. The study ran its first two PCR rounds for approximately 10 cycles each, using TRBV1-TRBV30 forward primers and a C-beta reverse primer. In TCRdb, the multiplex PCR reads were re-called with MiXCR into one record per CDR3 protein. The profile shows 100,000 or so distinct CDR3 sequences, around two thirds of them singletons. Co-extracting RNA and DNA was done with about 20-33 mg of unsorted bulk tissue as input. Sequencing was carried out using liver tumor tissue from sampling region 5. The subset denotes: tumor region T5, tumor centre. Receptor source: a woman aged 60-70 years with primary liver carcinoma and hepatitis B virus infection.

The CDR3 protein is CSFGGNTEAFF. DNA for the CDR3: TGCAGTTTTGGGGGGAACACTGAAGCTTTCTTT. The V gene is TRBV20-1, the J gene TRBJ1-1; possible D gene TRBD1, 5 bases. From germline, CDR1 is DFQATT and CDR2 SNEGSKA (reference sequence). Trimming shortened V by 8 bases and J by 1 base, and 8 bases separated the two germline ends. CDR3 length: 11 amino acids.

The V call is TRBV12-5, the J call TRBJ2-3, with 14 bases aligning to TRBD2. V was pared by 8 bases and J by 7 bases, with 11 bases of the junction left unmatched. Germline V CDR1 and CDR2: LGHNT, FRNRAP. The CDR3 covers 16 residues. The CDR3: CASRPGLAGGANTQYF. DNA of the CDR3: TGTGCTAGTCGCCCAGGACTAGCGGGGGGTGCAAATACGCAGTATTTT.

For this clonotype: Compared with germline, one end of the junction differs, possibly owing to a read error. The genes are TRBV5-1 and TRBJ2-1, with D possibly being TRBD2 (5 bases). The CDR3 has 15 amino acids. Germline loops: CDR1 SGHRS, CDR2 YFSETQ. Written as DNA, the CDR3 is TGCGCCGGCAGCTTGGAAGGGAGCTCCCACAATGAGCAGTTCTTC. Translating it yields CAGSLEGSSHNEQFF.

Points on this clonotype: A read error may explain this, as a much larger clone is one base away. The CDR3 DNA is TGCGGCGTTCCTCCAGGGGGCACTGAAGCTTTCTTT. Translating it yields CGVPPGGTEAFF. The chain joins TRBV29-1 to TRBJ1-1, with TRBD1 identical over 7 bases. CDR1 is SQVTM and CDR2 is ANQGSEA in the germline V gene. This CDR3 spans 12 amino acids. The full variable domain, its missing parts supplied by reference TRBV29-1 and TRBJ1-1, is SAVISQKPSRDICQRGTSLTIQCQVDSQVTMMFWYRQQPGQSLTLIATANQGSEATYESGFVIDKFPISRPNLTFSTLTVSNMSPEDSSIYLCGVPPGGTEAFFGQGTRLTVV.

This clonotype has a single count. This CDR3 fails to terminate in the conserved phenylalanine or tryptophan, so it likely reflects a read error. The chain recombines TRBV4-1 with TRBJ1-1; D remains unclear. CDR1 MGHRA and CDR2 YSYEKL come from the germline V gene. The CDR3 totals 12 residues. V shed 5 bases and J shed 1 base, with 5 bases lying between them. CDR3 in amino acids: CASSVGNTEAFL. In nucleotides, the CDR3 is TGCGCCAGCAGCGTAGGGAACACTGAAGCTTTCCTT.

There are many counts of this clonotype. The chain is built from TRBV12-3 or TRBV12-4 and TRBJ1-2; D is perhaps TRBD1 (6 bases). V was pared by 3 bases and J by 7 bases, with 15 bases between. The CDR3 sequence is 14 residues long. The DNA for the CDR3 is TGTGCCAGCAGTTTTACGGACAGTACGCCTGGCTACACCTTC. It translates to CASSFTDSTPGYTF.

Points on this clonotype: This may be a read error, as it is one base from a much larger clone. This chain joins TRBV28 and TRBJ2-5, with D perhaps TRBD2 (5 bases). CDR3 length: 14 amino acids. V was clipped by 6 bases and J by 9 bases, with 20 bases between them. Per germline, CDR1 MDHEN and CDR2 SYDVKM. The CDR3: CASSRDYPSEAQYF. For the CDR3, the DNA is TGTGCCAGCAGCCGCGACTATCCTTCGGAGGCCCAGTACTTC.

A note on this clonotype: Given a much more abundant clone one base away, this may be a read error. V usage is TRBV7-8 and J usage is TRBJ2-5, with a weak D call TRBD2 (6 bases). Germline V gene sequence: CDR1 SGHVS, CDR2 FQNEAQ. CDR3 size: 12 residues. The CDR3 sequence: CASSLGGETEYF. Here the CDR3 DNA reads TGTGCCAGCAGCTTAGGCGGGGAGACCGAGTACTTC.

With regard to this clonotype: Germline is not matched at one junction end, which may reflect a read error. The chain carries TRBV11-1 and TRBJ2-7, with unresolved D. Germline-derived CDR1 and CDR2 are SGHAT and FQDESV (reference sequence). The CDR3 is 13 residues long. The CDR3 spells CASSLPESYEQYF. The CDR3 DNA follows: TGTGCCAGCAGCTTACCGGAAAGCTACGAGCAATACTTC.

The V gene is TRBV5-1, the J gene TRBJ2-5, with D perhaps given as TRBD1 or TRBD2 (5 bases each). CDR1 and CDR2 from the germline V gene are SGHRS and YFSETQ. Trimming cost V 4 bases and J 5 bases, with 15 bases left between them. This CDR3 is built from 14 residues. The CDR3 DNA sequence: TGCGCCAGCAGCGTGAATACGAGGGGCGAGACCCAGTACTTC. Residues: CASSVNTRGETQYF.

This clonotype was seen a single time. V usage is TRBV11-2 and J usage is TRBJ2-1, with 8 bases identical to TRBD2. There are 15 residues in the CDR3. CDR1 and CDR2 (germline): SGHAT, FQNNGV. The V segment lost 10 bases and the J segment 8 bases; nucleotides outside the gene matches: 16. The CDR3 loop reads CANSWASGFNDEQFF. For the CDR3, the DNA is TGTGCCAACAGTTGGGCTAGCGGGTTTAACGATGAGCAGTTCTTC.

On this clonotype itself: An end of the junction differs from the germline gene, which may be a read error. The chain is built from TRBV11-2 and TRBJ1-2; weak D call: TRBD1 (6 bases). Germline V CDR1 and CDR2: SGHAT, FQNNGV. This CDR3 has 15 residues. CDR3 nucleotide sequence: TGTACCAGCAGTTTAACAATACAGGGAGATGGTGGCTATACCTTC. Amino acid sequence: CTSSLTIQGDGGYTF.

With respect to this clonotype: A single base separates this from a much larger clone, so it may be a read error. This chain links TRBV16 with TRBJ1-1; D remains ambiguous. The CDR3 is made up of 13 amino acids. Germline V gene sequence: CDR1 KGHSY, CDR2 FQNENV. The CDR3 DNA reads as TGTGCCAGCAGCCAATTGGTGGGCCCTGAAGCTCTCTTT. Protein sequence: CASSQLVGPEALF.

The genes are TRBV9 and TRBJ2-5, with TRBD1 matching over 7 bases. The CDR3 covers 14 residues. Germline CDR1 SGDLS, CDR2 YYNGEE. Unmatched junction bases numbered 3, after V lost 0 bases and J lost 4 bases. The CDR3 DNA reads TGTGCCAGCAGCGTAGAAGGGGACAGAGAGACCCAGTACTTC. Translation: CASSVEGDRETQYF.

Turning to this clonotype: This may come from a read error, since a much larger clone is one base off. CDR3: CASSTVGDADTGELFF. The CDR3 region has the DNA TGCGCCAGCAGCACGGTGGGGGACGCGGACACCGGGGAGCTGTTTTTT. This chain joins TRBV5-1 and TRBJ2-2, with D possibly being TRBD1 or TRBD2 (5 bases each). V was cut by 4 bases and J by 3 bases, with 16 bases left in between. The CDR3 spans 16 residues. Germline values: CDR1 SGHRS, CDR2 YFSETQ.

The chain joins TRBV12-3 or TRBV12-4 to TRBJ2-1; 8 bases match TRBD1. CDR3 length: 14 amino acids. The J segment lost 7 bases and the V segment lost 1 base, leaving 3 bases of the junction unmatched. CDR3: CASSLGGTGNEQFF. Here the CDR3 DNA reads TGTGCCAGCAGTTTAGGAGGGACAGGTAATGAGCAGTTCTTC.

This clonotype has just one count. The CDR3, as DNA: TGTGTCATCCCGGGACAGCTTTATGGCTACACCTTC. As protein: CVIPGQLYGYTF. The rearrangement joins TRBV7-9 to TRBJ1-2; 7 nucleotides line up with TRBD1. The CDR3 is made up of 12 amino acids. The germline gives CDR1 SEHNR, CDR2 FQNEAQ (reference sequence).

On this clonotype: This likely comes from a read error, as the CDR3 has no conserved phenylalanine or tryptophan at its end. This chain links TRBV29-1 with TRBJ2-5, with 10 bases aligning to TRBD1. This CDR3 is 15 amino acids long. CDR1 is SQVTM and CDR2 is ANQGSEA in the germline V gene. The CDR3 bases are TGCAGTATTGAAGGGGGGACAGGGGAACAAGAGACCCAGTACTCC. It is translated as CSIEGGTGEQETQYS.

This clonotype was counted once. The rearrangement links TRBV29-1 to TRBJ1-2, with TRBD1 matching 8 bases. The length of the CDR3 is 12 residues. Germline CDR1 SQVTM, CDR2 ANQGSEA. CDR3 coding DNA: TGCAGTGAGAGGACAGGGAGATATGGCTACACCTTC. Protein: CSERTGRYGYTF.

On this clonotype: One junction end does not reproduce the germline sequence, and a read error may be involved. The chain joins TRBV6-1 to TRBJ2-4, with D maybe TRBD1 (6 bases). The CDR3 is made up of 15 amino acids. Germline V gives CDR1 MNHNS, CDR2 SASEGT. The CDR3 nucleotides read TGTGTCAGCAGTGTATCAGGGGCAGACAAAAGCATTCAGTACTTC. Protein product: CVSSVSGADKSIQYF.

The CDR3 DNA sequence: TGTGCCAGCACATGGGGGATTGAGCAGTTCTTC. Translated: CASTWGIEQFF. The J gene is TRBJ2-1, the V gene TRBV28, with D perhaps TRBD1 or TRBD2 (5 bases each). The CDR3 loop spans 11 amino acids. Germline assignment: CDR1 MDHEN and CDR2 SYDVKM. V gave up 7 bases and J gave up 9 bases, with 10 bases separating them.

This clonotype was detected a few times. A much larger clone is a single base away; this may be a read error. The rearrangement links TRBV10-3 to TRBJ1-2; D perhaps matches TRBD1 (5 bases). This CDR3 is built from 15 residues. CDR1 is ENHRY and CDR2 is SYGVKD in the germline V gene. Trimming cost V 0 bases and J 0 bases, with 8 bases left between them. The chain's CDR3 is CAISESRGSNYGYTF. The DNA of the CDR3 is TGTGCCATCAGTGAGTCACGGGGGTCTAACTATGGCTACACCTTC.

As concerns this clonotype: A much larger clone differs from this one at a single base, so this may be a read error. The chain combines TRBV12-3 or TRBV12-4 with TRBJ1-1; D gene uncertain. The CDR3 has 15 residues. The CDR3 DNA reads as TGTGCCAGCAGTTCCCCTCAGGCGAGGAACACTGAAGCTTCCTTT. Translated: CASSSPQARNTEASF.

On this clonotype: This sequence may be a read error, since a much larger clone differs from it by one base. The rearrangement joins TRBV5-4 to TRBJ2-1, with 13 nucleotides matching TRBD2. V was clipped by 4 bases and J by 8 bases; unmatched bases: 9. This CDR3 is 16 amino acids long. Germline V lookup: CDR1 SGHNT, CDR2 YYREEE (reference sequence). CDR3 nucleotide sequence: TGTGCCAGCAGCCCGACTAGCGGGAGGACCGGGGATGAGCAGTTCTTC. Its translation: CASSPTSGRTGDEQFF.

As concerns this clonotype: Just one base apart from a much larger clone, this may be a read error. The V gene is TRBV28, the J gene TRBJ2-1, with 9 bases that match TRBD1. The germline V gene encodes CDR1 MDHEN and CDR2 SYDVKM. The CDR3 totals 15 residues. V lost 8 bases, J lost 4 bases, and 9 bases stayed unmatched. The CDR3 coding sequence is TGTGCCAGCTGTACCCCCGGGACAGGGTACAATGAGCAGTTCTTC. Its translation is CASCTPGTGYNEQFF.

The chain links TRBV28 to TRBJ2-1; 12 bases are a match to TRBD2. Germline CDR1 and CDR2: MDHEN and SYDVKM. The CDR3 is 15 residues long. V lost 5 bases, J lost 7 bases, and 6 bases stayed unmatched. CDR3: CASSQLAGGKNEQFF. The DNA of the CDR3 is TGTGCCAGCAGTCAACTAGCGGGAGGCAAAAATGAGCAGTTCTTC.

Remarks on this clonotype: Its ends do not fully match the called genes, so a read error is possible. The J gene is TRBJ2-2, the V gene TRBV11-3; no reliable D call. This CDR3 contains 17 residues. The V gene's germline CDR1 is SGHNT and CDR2 YENEEA. The CDR3 loop is CACSLGRLVGNTVELFF. DNA for the CDR3: TGTGCCTGCAGCTTAGGCAGGCTAGTGGGAAACACCGTGGAGCTGTTTTTT.

On this clonotype itself: A much larger clone lies a single base off, so this may be a read error. The V gene is TRBV30, the J gene TRBJ2-5; a possible D gene is TRBD2 (5 bases). V dropped 0 bases and J dropped 7 bases, with 15 bases sitting between them. The CDR3 consists of 14 residues. Germline-derived CDR1 and CDR2 are GTSNPN and SVGIG (reference sequence). CDR3 loop: CAWSVTVRGATQYF. CDR3 sequence (DNA): TGTGCCTGGAGTGTAACAGTTCGGGGAGCGACCCAGTACTTC.